This T cell receptor beta chain was sequenced in a study of human T cells and chemical hapten exposure. TCRdb re-analysed the RACE reads in MiXCR, keeping a single row per CDR3 protein. The sample has 380,000 or so distinct CDR3 sequences, approximately 5% seen once. Time point denoted: patch test 1, 2 weeks after DPC sensitization. Treatment reported: therapeutic diphenylcyclopropenone sensitization with weekly scalp DPC. V gave up 2 bases and J gave up 1 base, with 10 bases separating them. Looked up from germline, CDR1 is SGHTA and CDR2 is FQGNSA. The CDR3 contains 15 residues. This clonotype showed up many times.

V usage is TRBV7-2 and J usage is TRBJ2-3; D unresolved. Sequences were derived from whole blood, sampled in connection with sensitization to the hapten diphenylcyclopropenone (DPC). This receptor was taken from a woman aged 45-65 years with alopecia areata. Some clones in this sample may be carry-over from other donors' samples. CDR3 residues: CASSLIGHGTDTQYF. CDR3 bases: TGTGCCAGCAGCTTAATCGGCCACGGCACAGATACGCAGTATTTT.